Listed here are 8 T cell receptor beta chains from one sample, sequenced in a study of patients and donors after allogeneic stem cell transplantation (TCRdb year 2020). The protocol used for the library was RT-PCR. Sequenced using a NextSeq 550. TCRdb trimmed public reads at Q25 via fastp, called clones via MiXCR and kept in-frame beta chains. Every CDR3 protein is listed once, alongside the most common genes and DNA of its rows. This sample is represented by 20,000 to 25,000 distinct CDR3 sequences; about 30% of them were singletons. Roughly half of the sample goes to the ten largest clones. The sequenced material came from blood, either unsorted or a sorted T cell fraction (not recorded which). The receptors here all came from a human donor who was either an allogeneic HSCT recipient or a stem cell or donor lymphocyte infusion donor (not recorded which). It is not recorded whose cells these are; they may come from a transplant donor.

The chain joins TRBV10-3 to TRBJ1-2, with D tentatively TRBD1 (5 bases). V lost 7 bases to trimming and J lost 6 bases, with 12 bases between them. The V gene's germline CDR1 is ENHRY and CDR2 SYGVKD. The CDR3 is made up of 12 amino acids. The CDR3, as DNA: TGTGCCATCATGGGACTTTCCGATGGCTACACCTTC. It translates to CAIMGLSDGYTF.

The V and J genes are TRBV2 and TRBJ2-6, with a weak D call TRBD2 (6 bases). Germline V CDR1 and CDR2: SNHLY, FYNNEI. V lost 6 bases, J lost 4 bases, and 13 bases lay in between. This CDR3 has 15 amino acids. The CDR3 loop reads CASSGDSRGANVLTF. CDR3 DNA sequence: TGTGCCAGCAGCGGGGACTCCCGAGGGGCCAACGTCCTGACTTTC.

This clonotype was counted between two and nine times. This rearrangement joins TRBV4-3 to TRBJ1-6; no clear D. Germline V gene sequence: CDR1 LGHNA, CDR2 YSLEER. This CDR3 contains 15 residues. The ends were cut back, 0 bases at V and 10 bases at J, with 13 bases in the middle. CDR3 sequence: CASSQDFGINSPLHF. The CDR3 nucleotides are TGCGCCAGCAGCCAAGACTTCGGAATAAACTCACCCCTCCACTTT.

The sample holds one count of this clonotype. The chain uses TRBV6-1 and TRBJ1-1; D is undetermined. V gave up 8 bases and J gave up 0 bases, with 10 bases separating them. Germline CDR1 and CDR2: MNHNS and SASEGT. The CDR3 extends over 13 amino acids. This chain's CDR3 is CASAVGMNTEAFF. In nucleotides, the CDR3 is TGTGCCAGCGCCGTAGGCATGAACACTGAAGCTTTCTTT.

The chain joins TRBV12-3 or TRBV12-4 to TRBJ2-5; D perhaps matches TRBD1 (5 bases). The CDR3 is 16 amino acids. The V gene lost 3 bases and the J gene lost 1 base, with 15 bases spanning the gap. The CDR3 nucleotides read TGTGCCAGCAGTTTGGGGCCCTCAGAGCTCCAAGAGACCCAGTACTTC. Protein product: CASSLGPSELQETQYF.

This clonotype was observed a few times. In DNA form, the CDR3 reads TGTGCCATCAAAGGGACGGGGAGCACTGAAGCTTTCTTT. It specifies CAIKGTGSTEAFF. The chain joins TRBV10-3 to TRBJ1-1; the D gene is possibly TRBD1 (5 bases). Germline values: CDR1 ENHRY, CDR2 SYGVKD. The CDR3 extends over 13 amino acids. V was clipped by 7 bases and J by 4 bases, with 13 bases between them.

The chain joins TRBV28 to TRBJ2-5; D is possibly TRBD1 (6 bases). The V gene lost 4 bases and the J gene lost 7 bases, with 22 bases spanning the gap. The CDR3 runs to 16 residues. Germline CDR1 MDHEN, CDR2 SYDVKM. CDR3 amino acids: CASSSPPGDWGGTQYF. In nucleotides, the CDR3 is TGTGCCAGCAGTTCCCCTCCAGGGGATTGGGGTGGGACCCAGTACTTC. Variable domain in full (rest from reference TRBV28 and TRBJ2-5): DVKVTQSSRYLVKRTGEKVFLECVQDMDHENMFWYRQDPGLGLRLIYFSYDVKMKEKGDIPEGYSVSREKKERFSLILESASTNQTSMYLCASSSPPGDWGGTQYFGPGTRLLVL.

The CDR3 protein is CASSLRSLSREKLFF. Written as DNA, the CDR3 is TGTGCCAGCAGCCTGAGGTCGCTTAGTCGGGAAAAACTGTTTTTT. The V call is TRBV5-8, the J call TRBJ1-4; D ambiguous. The CDR3 runs 15 residues. The germline V gene has CDR1 SGHTS and CDR2 YDEGEE. V dropped 4 bases and J dropped 8 bases, with 18 bases sitting between them.